This TCR beta chain was sequenced in a study of cytomegalovirus exposure and HLA in healthy donors. Remarks on this clone: The antigen remains undetermined.

PCR employed 60 Vbeta and 13 Jbeta primers. This table comes from immunoSEQ multiplex PCR, and its TCRdb copy is limited to in-frame clones, with some not included. The sample comprises 110,000 or so clones, 65% to 80% of which are singletons, and roughly 2.6% rests with the top ten. The V gene's germline CDR1 is SGHTA and CDR2 FQGNSA. This CDR3 comprises 17 residues. The V and J ends lost 1 base and 4 bases, in that order; junction bases with no gene match: 12. Broader study findings: Immune exposure data for these donors was limited to CMV serostatus.

The chain carries TRBV7-2 and TRBJ2-7; the match to TRBD1 covers 8 bases. Material for sequencing was PBMCs. The clonotype originates from a female donor in good health and CMV-seronegative. For the CDR3, the DNA is TGTGCCAGCAGCTTAGAGGGTCGGGCAGGGGGCAGGTACGAGCAGTACTTC. This translates into CASSLEGRAGGRYEQYF.